This T cell receptor beta chain was found in a study of blood T cell repertoires in COVID-19. For the study at large: The United States, Italy and Spain supplied acute and convalescent COVID-19 samples. Nucleic acid was either cDNA or gDNA, and it came from T cells, B-cell-depleted T cells, or PBMCs.

In germline, CDR1 is ENHRY, CDR2 SYGVKD. The CDR3 spans 14 residues. On this clone: Compared with germline, one end of the junction differs, possibly owing to a read error.

Assay: immunoSEQ multiplex PCR; the TCRdb copy retains only in-frame clones and omits some. The data show under 95,000 clones, with roughly 90% seen just once and just over 2.5% held by the top ten. This clonotype was obtained from a man aged 45 to 65 with COVID-19, enrolled during active disease. Sequences were obtained from peripheral blood. V usage is TRBV10-3 and J usage is TRBJ2-1, with D unresolved. The CDR3 DNA reads as TGTGCCATCAGTGATCCCGGGTCCTTCAATGAGCAGTTCTTC. This gives the protein CAISDPGSFNEQFF.